This is a list of T cell receptor beta chains from one sample in a study of beta chain features in type 1 diabetes. Using immunoSEQ multiplex PCR, the repertoire was profiled, and TCRdb retains in-frame clones only, with some absent. The sample contains 310,000 or so clones, 7% to 10% of which appear only once. The specimen sequenced was central memory CD4+ T cells from blood. The origin of the receptors is a man in his thirties or forties with type 1 diabetes. CDR3s include the opening cysteine and the closing phenylalanine or tryptophan. A D gene is named only where the DNA matches it firmly. Rows give clone size only sometimes, using once, few, many, or a class for an expanded clone.

CDR3aa: CASSFGGHGTDTQYF; CDR3nt: TGTGCCAGCAGCTTCGGGGGGCATGGCACAGATACGCAGTATTTT; j_gene: TRBJ2-3; abundance: few; d_gene: NA; v_gene: TRBV11-2
CDR3aa: CASSETGWSPLHF; CDR3nt: TGTGCCAGCAGTGAAACAGGGTGGTCACCCCTCCACTTT; j_gene: TRBJ1-6; abundance: few; d_gene: NA; v_gene: TRBV25-1
CDR3aa: CASSQATGESYEQYF; CDR3nt: TGCGCCAGCAGCCAAGCGACGGGGGAGAGTTACGAGCAGTACTTC; j_gene: TRBJ2-7; abundance: NA; d_gene: NA; v_gene: TRBV4-3
CDR3aa: CAIRIQGDTEAFF; CDR3nt: TGTGCCATCAGAATACAGGGGGACACTGAAGCTTTCTTT; j_gene: TRBJ1-1; abundance: few; d_gene: TRBD1; v_gene: TRBV10-3
CDR3aa: CAWSVGDTQYF; CDR3nt: TGTGCCTGGAGTGTTGGAGATACGCAGTATTTT; j_gene: TRBJ2-3; abundance: NA; d_gene: NA; v_gene: TRBV30
CDR3aa: CASSRTGAGANVLTF; CDR3nt: TGTGCCAGCAGTCGAACAGGGGCTGGGGCCAACGTCCTGACTTTC; j_gene: TRBJ2-6; abundance: many; d_gene: TRBD1; v_gene: TRBV5-8
CDR3aa: CASSVDGQHNSPLHF; CDR3nt: TGTGCCAGCAGCGTAGATGGGCAGCATAATTCACCCCTCCACTTT; j_gene: TRBJ1-6; abundance: few; d_gene: NA; v_gene: TRBV9
CDR3aa: CASSSKGPYEQYF; CDR3nt: TGTGCCAGCAGCTCCAAGGGGCCCTACGAGCAGTACTTC; j_gene: TRBJ2-7; abundance: NA; d_gene: NA; v_gene: TRBV7-9
CDR3aa: CASSFGGGYTDTQYF; CDR3nt: TGTGCCAGCAGCTTCGGCGGGGGCTACACAGATACGCAGTATTTT; j_gene: TRBJ2-3; abundance: many; d_gene: NA; v_gene: TRBV7-2
CDR3aa: CASSQHSASGETQYF; CDR3nt: TGCGCCAGCAGCCAACATTCGGCTAGCGGGGAGACCCAGTACTTC; j_gene: TRBJ2-5; abundance: NA; d_gene: TRBD2; v_gene: TRBV4-3
CDR3aa: CASRRTLRDTDTQYF; CDR3nt: TGTGCCAGCCGTCGAACCCTTAGGGACACAGATACGCAGTATTTT; j_gene: TRBJ2-3; abundance: many; d_gene: NA; v_gene: TRBV2
CDR3aa: CASSPEVGWMDYGYTF; CDR3nt: TGTGCCAGCTCACCAGAAGTAGGCTGGATGGACTATGGCTACACCTTC; j_gene: TRBJ1-2; abundance: NA; d_gene: NA; v_gene: TRBV18
CDR3aa: CASSLIYPGANVLTF; CDR3nt: TGTGCCAGCAGTTTAATATACCCCGGGGCCAACGTCCTGACTTTC; j_gene: TRBJ2-6; abundance: many; d_gene: NA; v_gene: TRBV28
CDR3aa: CASSLAGGPNEQYF; CDR3nt: TGTGCCAGCAGCTTAGCGGGGGGGCCTAACGAGCAGTACTTC; j_gene: TRBJ2-7; abundance: few; d_gene: NA; v_gene: TRBV7-9
CDR3aa: CASSLGRDYEQFF; CDR3nt: TGTGCCAGCAGCTTAGGAAGGGACTATGAGCAGTTCTTC; j_gene: TRBJ2-1; abundance: NA; d_gene: NA; v_gene: TRBV11-2
CDR3aa: CASNPSASGSHNEQFF; CDR3nt: TGTGCCAGTAACCCCAGTGCTAGCGGGTCCCACAATGAGCAGTTCTTC; j_gene: TRBJ2-1; abundance: NA; d_gene: TRBD2; v_gene: TRBV19
CDR3aa: CASRIGDMSSYEQYF; CDR3nt: TGTGCCAGCAGGATCGGGGACATGAGCTCCTACGAGCAGTACTTC; j_gene: TRBJ2-7; abundance: NA; d_gene: NA; v_gene: TRBV6-6
CDR3aa: CASRLGTSGTDTQYF; CDR3nt: TGTGCCAGCAGGCTGGGGACTAGCGGCACAGATACGCAGTATTTT; j_gene: TRBJ2-3; abundance: few; d_gene: TRBD2; v_gene: TRBV7-9
CDR3aa: CAWSSDSANVLTF; CDR3nt: TGTGCCTGGAGCTCGGACAGTGCCAACGTCCTGACTTTC; j_gene: TRBJ2-6; abundance: few; d_gene: NA; v_gene: TRBV30
CDR3aa: CASSLRGDPVTLTNYGYTF; CDR3nt: TGTGCCAGCAGCTTACGCGGCGATCCTGTCACCCTGACTAACTATGGCTACACCTTC; j_gene: TRBJ1-2; abundance: NA; d_gene: NA; v_gene: TRBV11-2
CDR3aa: CATSRDGASDTQYF; CDR3nt: TGTGCCACCAGCAGAGATGGGGCCTCAGATACGCAGTATTTT; j_gene: TRBJ2-3; abundance: few; d_gene: NA; v_gene: TRBV15
CDR3aa: CASSQGNGGYTF; CDR3nt: TGCGCCAGCAGCCAAGGAAACGGGGGCTACACCTTC; j_gene: TRBJ1-2; abundance: few; d_gene: NA; v_gene: TRBV4-3
CDR3aa: CASSPYRSTDTQYF; CDR3nt: TGTGCCAGCTCACCTTACAGAAGCACAGATACGCAGTATTTT; j_gene: TRBJ2-3; abundance: few; d_gene: NA; v_gene: TRBV18
CDR3aa: CASRRQQGYYGYTF; CDR3nt: TGTGCCAGCAGACGCCAACAGGGATACTATGGCTACACCTTC; j_gene: TRBJ1-2; abundance: NA; d_gene: NA; v_gene: TRBV6-6
CDR3aa: CASSTRGQGAKDTQYF; CDR3nt: TGTGCCAGCAGCACAAGAGGACAGGGGGCTAAAGATACGCAGTATTTT; j_gene: TRBJ2-3; abundance: many; d_gene: TRBD1; v_gene: TRBV7-2
CDR3aa: CAWIRTDEAFF; CDR3nt: TGTGCCTGGATTCGGACGGATGAAGCTTTCTTT; j_gene: TRBJ1-1; abundance: NA; d_gene: NA; v_gene: TRBV30
CDR3aa: CASSINRVSYNEQFF; CDR3nt: TGTGCCAGTAGTATAAACAGAGTGTCCTACAATGAGCAGTTCTTC; j_gene: TRBJ2-1; abundance: many; d_gene: NA; v_gene: TRBV19
CDR3aa: CASSPGEGRATNEKLFF; CDR3nt: TGCGCCAGCAGCCCAGGTGAGGGGCGGGCGACTAATGAAAAACTGTTTTTT; j_gene: TRBJ1-4; abundance: NA; d_gene: NA; v_gene: TRBV4-1
CDR3aa: CASSSIGDRVPYEQYF; CDR3nt: TGTGCCAGCAGTTCCATAGGGGACAGGGTCCCCTACGAGCAGTACTTC; j_gene: TRBJ2-7; abundance: few; d_gene: TRBD1; v_gene: TRBV28
CDR3aa: CASSLGAGSYGYTF; CDR3nt: TGTGCCAGCAGCTTGGGCGCCGGTAGCTATGGCTACACCTTC; j_gene: TRBJ1-2; abundance: NA; d_gene: NA; v_gene: TRBV7-9
CDR3aa: CASSWRTIPETQYF; CDR3nt: TGTGCCAGTAGTTGGAGGACTATCCCAGAGACCCAGTACTTC; j_gene: TRBJ2-5; abundance: NA; d_gene: NA; v_gene: TRBV19
CDR3aa: CASSRTSLYNEQFF; CDR3nt: TGCGCCAGCAGCCGGACTAGCTTATACAATGAGCAGTTCTTC; j_gene: TRBJ2-1; abundance: few; d_gene: TRBD2; v_gene: TRBV10-2
CDR3aa: CASSLEETSGHNEQFF; CDR3nt: TGCGCCAGCAGCTTGGAGGAAACTAGCGGGCACAATGAGCAGTTCTTC; j_gene: TRBJ2-1; abundance: NA; d_gene: TRBD2; v_gene: TRBV5-1
CDR3aa: CASSLNGGPRETQYF; CDR3nt: TGTGCCAGCAGCTTAAATGGGGGCCCGCGAGAGACCCAGTACTTC; j_gene: TRBJ2-5; abundance: NA; d_gene: NA; v_gene: TRBV7-2